This passage covers 10 T cell receptor beta chains from one sample sequenced in a study of graft-versus-host responses after intestinal transplantation. Their recognized antigens are unknown. The method was immunoSEQ multiplex PCR; TCRdb's version includes in-frame clones alone and lacks a portion of them. In the table there are roughly 110,000 clones, more than 85% of which are singletons. Source: unstimulated CD8+ T cells sorted from spleen or lymph node cells, taken before transplant. These TCRs come from a human donor who was the organ donor for an intestinal transplant.

Only a few counts were recorded for this clone. The chain combines TRBV7-9 with TRBJ1-3; 7 nucleotides agree with TRBD1. The CDR3 spans 15 residues. Per the germline V gene, CDR1 is SEHNR and CDR2 is FQNEAQ (reference sequence). Losses at the gene ends were 4 bases for V and 4 bases for J; bases not matched to a gene: 7. CDR3: CASSSTPGQGNTIYF. The CDR3 region has the DNA TGTGCCAGCAGCTCGACGCCGGGACAGGGAAACACCATATATTTT.

V gene TRBV19 combines with J gene TRBJ2-1; a weak D match, TRBD2 (6 bases). This CDR3 is built from 16 residues. Germline V gene data show CDR1 as LNHDA and CDR2 as SQIVND (reference sequence). V lost 1 base, J lost 8 bases, and 18 bases lay in between. The CDR3 reads CASSIGRDSRPHEQFF. CDR3 nucleotide sequence: TGTGCCAGTAGTATAGGCCGGGACTCCCGTCCCCATGAGCAGTTCTTC.

Here the CDR3 DNA reads TGTGCCAGCAGCTTAGATCCTCCGCTAGTCGGGCCAGATACGCAGTATTTT. Its translation is CASSLDPPLVGPDTQYF. The chain links TRBV7-8 to TRBJ2-3; D uncertain. Between the trimmed V and J ends, which lost 1 base and 4 bases, there was a span of 18 bases. This CDR3 has 17 amino acids. CDR1 and CDR2 (germline): SGHVS, FQNEAQ.

The rearrangement uses TRBV27 and TRBJ2-7; D may be TRBD2 (6 bases). V lost 3 bases and J lost 6, with 15 bases in between. CDR1 is MNHEY, CDR2 SMNVEV, per germline (reference sequence). The CDR3 has 14 amino acids. CDR3 coding DNA: TGTGCCAGCAGTTTGTCGATTTCTAGCGCCGAGCAGTACTTC. Protein sequence: CASSLSISSAEQYF.

This clone has only one observation. The genes are TRBV2 and TRBJ1-1; D perhaps matches TRBD1 (6 bases). The V end lost 6 bases, the J end lost 4 bases, and 12 bases lay between the germline ends. The germline CDR1 and CDR2 sequences are SNHLY and FYNNEI. This CDR3 comprises 13 residues. In DNA, the CDR3 is TGTGCCAGCAGAAGAGGGGGGTTCACTGAAGCTTTCTTT. It yields the protein CASRRGGFTEAFF.

The chain uses TRBV5-4 and TRBJ2-7; 8 nucleotides agree with TRBD1. Per germline, CDR1 SGHNT and CDR2 YYREEE (reference sequence). The ends lost 2 bases at V and 2 bases at J; junction bases unmatched: 3. The CDR3 has 14 amino acids. CDR3 residues: CASSFYRGTYEQYF. The CDR3 DNA reads TGTGCCAGCAGCTTTTACAGGGGGACCTACGAGCAGTACTTC.

J is TRBJ1-2 and V is TRBV5-1; D may be TRBD1 (5 bases). Between the trimmed V and J ends, which lost 4 bases and 0 bases, there was a span of 16 bases. CDR1 SGHRS and CDR2 YFSETQ come from the germline V gene. This CDR3 is 16 amino acids long. The CDR3 here is CASSLLPGGSNYGYTF. The CDR3 DNA follows: TGCGCCAGCAGCCTCCTCCCGGGGGGGTCTAACTATGGCTACACCTTC. The full variable domain, its missing parts supplied by reference TRBV5-1 and TRBJ1-2, is KAGVTQTPRYLIKTRGQQVTLSCSPISGHRSVSWYQQTPGQGLQFLFEYFSETQRNKGNFPGRFSGRQFSNSRSEMNVSTLELGDSALYLCASSLLPGGSNYGYTFGSGTRLTVV.

V gene TRBV21-1 combines with J gene TRBJ2-6; the table names TRBD1, a call not compared with the DNA. TRBV21-1 is recorded as a pseudogene. CDR3 size: 18 residues. The CDR3 reads CASSQGHRAKSGANVLTF. In DNA form, the CDR3 reads TGTGCCAGCAGCCAGGGGCACAGGGCTAAGTCTGGGGCCAACGTCCTGACTTTC.

The gene calls are TRBV4-1 and TRBJ1-2; D gene ambiguous. The V gene's germline CDR1 is MGHRA and CDR2 YSYEKL. The CDR3 length is 13 residues. Trimming pared 1 base from V and 8 bases from J, leaving 11 bases between. The CDR3 loop is CASSQGSLEGYTF. DNA of the CDR3: TGCGCCAGCAGCCAAGGGTCGCTTGAGGGCTACACCTTC.

In its sample, this clone was seen once. One end of the junction fails to match germline, which may point to a read error. V usage is TRBV29-1 and J usage is TRBJ2-5, with TRBD2 identical over 9 bases. The CDR3 loop spans 15 amino acids. CDR1 and CDR2 from the germline V gene are SQVTM and ANQGSEA. In DNA form, the CDR3 reads TGCAGCGCCGGCCGGGCTAGCGGGGTCCAAGGGACCCAGTACTTC. It encodes CSAGRASGVQGTQYF.